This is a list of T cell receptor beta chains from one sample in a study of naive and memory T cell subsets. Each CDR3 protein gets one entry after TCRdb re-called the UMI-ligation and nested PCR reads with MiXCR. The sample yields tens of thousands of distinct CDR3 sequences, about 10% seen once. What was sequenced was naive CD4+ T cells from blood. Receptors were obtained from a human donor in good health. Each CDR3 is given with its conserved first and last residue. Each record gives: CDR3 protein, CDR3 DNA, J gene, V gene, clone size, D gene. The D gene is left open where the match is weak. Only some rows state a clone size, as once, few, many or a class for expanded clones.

CDR3 protein: CATSRKAMRGNNEQFF; CDR3 DNA: TGTGCCACCAGCAGGAAGGCCATGCGGGGCAACAATGAGCAGTTCTTC; J gene: TRBJ2-1; V gene: TRBV15; clone size: many; D gene: -
CDR3 protein: CASSQAFQGGLDTQYF; CDR3 DNA: TGCGCCAGCAGCCAAGCCTTCCAGGGGGGCCTAGATACGCAGTATTTT; J gene: TRBJ2-3; V gene: TRBV4-3; clone size: few; D gene: -
CDR3 protein: CASSQGNEQFF; CDR3 DNA: TGTGCCAGCAGCCAGGGCAATGAGCAGTTCTTC; J gene: TRBJ2-1; V gene: TRBV3-1; clone size: -; D gene: -
CDR3 protein: CASSHEGGGGSFF; CDR3 DNA: TGCGCCAGCAGCCACGAAGGGGGAGGCGGGAGCTTCTTT; J gene: TRBJ1-1; V gene: TRBV4-3; clone size: many; D gene: -
CDR3 protein: CASSLGGHEQYF; CDR3 DNA: TGCGCCAGCAGCTTGGGGGGCCACGAGCAGTACTTC; J gene: TRBJ2-7; V gene: TRBV5-1; clone size: -; D gene: -
CDR3 protein: CASSPWTEMNTEAFF; CDR3 DNA: TGCGCCAGCAGCCCATGGACAGAGATGAACACTGAAGCTTTCTTT; J gene: TRBJ1-1; V gene: TRBV5-1; clone size: few; D gene: -
CDR3 protein: CASRGSSYNEQFF; CDR3 DNA: TGTGCCTCGCGGGGGAGCTCCTACAATGAGCAGTTCTTC; J gene: TRBJ2-1; V gene: TRBV7-2; clone size: few; D gene: TRBD2
CDR3 protein: CASSYLRDPSEQFF; CDR3 DNA: TGTGCCAGCAGTTACCTCCGGGACCCCAGTGAGCAGTTCTTC; J gene: TRBJ2-1; V gene: TRBV6-5; clone size: many; D gene: -
CDR3 protein: CSVEDHGGANTEAFF; CDR3 DNA: TGCAGCGTTGAAGATCATGGGGGGGCGAACACTGAAGCTTTCTTT; J gene: TRBJ1-1; V gene: TRBV29-1; clone size: few; D gene: -
CDR3 protein: CASSTGTSGGANEQFF; CDR3 DNA: TGTGCCAGCAGCACCGGGACTAGCGGGGGGGCTAATGAGCAGTTCTTC; J gene: TRBJ2-1; V gene: TRBV2; clone size: -; D gene: TRBD2
CDR3 protein: CASSLDRGRAFF; CDR3 DNA: TGCGCCAGCAGTTTGGACAGGGGGAGAGCTTTCTTT; J gene: TRBJ1-1; V gene: TRBV5-1; clone size: -; D gene: TRBD1
CDR3 protein: CASNDRYQPQHF; CDR3 DNA: TGTGCCAGCAACGACAGGTATCAGCCCCAGCATTTT; J gene: TRBJ1-5; V gene: TRBV28; clone size: -; D gene: -
CDR3 protein: CASSPLGGDSPLHF; CDR3 DNA: TGTGCCAGCAGCCCCCTTGGTGGGGATTCACCCCTCCACTTT; J gene: TRBJ1-6; V gene: TRBV5-6; clone size: -; D gene: -
CDR3 protein: CSADGAIRTEAFF; CDR3 DNA: TGCAGCGCCGACGGAGCGATTAGGACTGAAGCTTTCTTT; J gene: TRBJ1-1; V gene: TRBV29-1; clone size: many; D gene: -
CDR3 protein: CSVAPRGSLGNTIYF; CDR3 DNA: TGCAGCGTTGCCCCCAGGGGATCCCTCGGAAACACCATATATTTT; J gene: TRBJ1-3; V gene: TRBV29-1; clone size: many; D gene: -
CDR3 protein: CASSLRQGNTEAFF; CDR3 DNA: TGTGCCAGCAGCTTACGGCAGGGGAACACTGAAGCTTTCTTT; J gene: TRBJ1-1; V gene: TRBV7-3; clone size: -; D gene: -
CDR3 protein: CATTLDRGLGYTF; CDR3 DNA: TGTGCCACCACATTGGACAGGGGGCTTGGCTACACCTTC; J gene: TRBJ1-2; V gene: TRBV5-6; clone size: -; D gene: TRBD1
CDR3 protein: CSVVEDSYEQYF; CDR3 DNA: TGCAGCGTGGTGGAGGACAGCTACGAGCAGTACTTC; J gene: TRBJ2-7; V gene: TRBV29-1; clone size: -; D gene: -
CDR3 protein: CSVPLSQGSGELFF; CDR3 DNA: TGCAGCGTCCCACTCTCACAGGGCTCCGGGGAGCTGTTTTTT; J gene: TRBJ2-2; V gene: TRBV29-1; clone size: -; D gene: -
CDR3 protein: CASTRLAGGTDTQYF; CDR3 DNA: TGTGCCAGCACGAGACTAGCGGGAGGAACAGATACGCAGTATTTT; J gene: TRBJ2-3; V gene: TRBV2; clone size: -; D gene: TRBD2
CDR3 protein: CASSPSQVNNQPQHF; CDR3 DNA: TGTGCCAGCTCACCATCACAGGTCAACAATCAGCCCCAGCATTTT; J gene: TRBJ1-5; V gene: TRBV18; clone size: many; D gene: -
CDR3 protein: CASNPIRGTEAFF; CDR3 DNA: TGTGCCAGCAACCCCATCCGGGGGACTGAAGCTTTCTTT; J gene: TRBJ1-1; V gene: TRBV7-2; clone size: -; D gene: -
CDR3 protein: CAGPAPRAAKSSYNEQFF; CDR3 DNA: TGTGCCGGGCCCGCCCCCCGGGCTGCAAAGAGCTCCTACAATGAGCAGTTCTTC; J gene: TRBJ2-1; V gene: TRBV6-1; clone size: -; D gene: -
CDR3 protein: CASSYSHYAVTQYF; CDR3 DNA: TGTGCCAGCAGTTACTCCCATTACGCAGTTACGCAGTATTTT; J gene: TRBJ2-3; V gene: TRBV6-5; clone size: few; D gene: -
CDR3 protein: CASSRDYQETQYF; CDR3 DNA: TGCGCCAGCAGCCGGGACTACCAAGAGACCCAGTACTTC; J gene: TRBJ2-5; V gene: TRBV4-3; clone size: many; D gene: -
CDR3 protein: CASRRDRNQPQHF; CDR3 DNA: TGTGCCAGCAGACGAGACAGGAATCAGCCCCAGCATTTT; J gene: TRBJ1-5; V gene: TRBV12-3/TRBV12-4; clone size: -; D gene: -
CDR3 protein: CSAAWGGKGETQYF; CDR3 DNA: TGCAGCGCCGCCTGGGGGGGAAAGGGAGAGACCCAGTACTTC; J gene: TRBJ2-5; V gene: TRBV29-1; clone size: few; D gene: TRBD2
CDR3 protein: CASSSTGYEQYF; CDR3 DNA: TGTGCCAGCAGCTCGACGGGCTACGAGCAGTACTTC; J gene: TRBJ2-7; V gene: TRBV7-9; clone size: few; D gene: -
CDR3 protein: CASSDSGGSTLSNQPQHF; CDR3 DNA: TGTGCCAGCAGTGATTCCGGGGGCAGTACTCTCAGCAATCAGCCCCAGCATTTT; J gene: TRBJ1-5; V gene: TRBV12-3/TRBV12-4; clone size: few; D gene: -
CDR3 protein: CASSYSLLAGAQYF; CDR3 DNA: TGTGCCAGCAGTTACTCCCTCCTAGCGGGCGCGCAGTATTTT; J gene: TRBJ2-3; V gene: TRBV6-2/TRBV6-3; clone size: once; D gene: TRBD2
CDR3 protein: CASRETGSGTKQFF; CDR3 DNA: TGTGCCAGCAGAGAGACAGGGTCTGGAACTAAGCAGTTCTTC; J gene: TRBJ2-1; V gene: TRBV12-3/TRBV12-4; clone size: few; D gene: TRBD1
CDR3 protein: CSVVRGVETQYF; CDR3 DNA: TGCAGCGTTGTGCGGGGTGTCGAGACCCAGTACTTC; J gene: TRBJ2-5; V gene: TRBV29-1; clone size: -; D gene: -
CDR3 protein: CASSPGTSYEQYF; CDR3 DNA: TGTGCCAGCAGCCCCGGGACAAGCTACGAGCAGTACTTC; J gene: TRBJ2-7; V gene: TRBV3-1; clone size: many; D gene: -
CDR3 protein: CASSTGVNQPQHF; CDR3 DNA: TGTGCCAGTAGTACCGGGGTCAATCAGCCCCAGCATTTT; J gene: TRBJ1-5; V gene: TRBV19; clone size: many; D gene: -
CDR3 protein: CAIRNRDSSGNTIYF; CDR3 DNA: TGTGCCATCAGAAACCGGGACAGCTCTGGAAACACCATATATTTT; J gene: TRBJ1-3; V gene: TRBV10-3; clone size: few; D gene: TRBD1
CDR3 protein: CASSLIEGSYEQYF; CDR3 DNA: TGTGCCAGCAGCCTCATTGAGGGAAGCTACGAGCAGTACTTC; J gene: TRBJ2-7; V gene: TRBV7-2; clone size: few; D gene: -
CDR3 protein: CASSLSGAANEKLFF; CDR3 DNA: TGTGCCAGCAGCTTATCGGGGGCGGCAAATGAAAAACTGTTTTTT; J gene: TRBJ1-4; V gene: TRBV7-9; clone size: -; D gene: -
CDR3 protein: CASSRGTSGNNEQFF; CDR3 DNA: TGCGCCAGCAGCAGAGGGACTAGCGGTAACAATGAGCAGTTCTTC; J gene: TRBJ2-1; V gene: TRBV4-3; clone size: many; D gene: TRBD2
CDR3 protein: CSARDHRGPWNTEAFF; CDR3 DNA: TGCAGTGCTAGAGATCACAGGGGGCCATGGAACACTGAAGCTTTCTTT; J gene: TRBJ1-1; V gene: TRBV20-1; clone size: -; D gene: TRBD1
CDR3 protein: CASRAGTGNTEAFF; CDR3 DNA: TGTGCCAGCAGGGCTGGGACAGGGAACACTGAAGCTTTCTTT; J gene: TRBJ1-1; V gene: TRBV9; clone size: few; D gene: TRBD1
CDR3 protein: CASSSTGTNPGELFF; CDR3 DNA: TGCGCCAGCAGCTCTACCGGGACAAATCCCGGGGAGCTGTTTTTT; J gene: TRBJ2-2; V gene: TRBV5-1; clone size: few; D gene: -
CDR3 protein: CASSLGVWLNSPLHF; CDR3 DNA: TGTGCCAGCAGTTTAGGAGTATGGTTGAATTCACCCCTCCACTTT; J gene: TRBJ1-6; V gene: TRBV28; clone size: few; D gene: -
CDR3 protein: CSATLELRGGSQYF; CDR3 DNA: TGCAGTGCAACACTAGAGCTTCGGGGAGGGAGCCAGTACTTC; J gene: TRBJ2-7; V gene: TRBV20-1; clone size: few; D gene: TRBD2
CDR3 protein: CASSSITARQGDTQYF; CDR3 DNA: TGTGCCAGCAGCTCCATTACCGCTCGACAGGGGGATACGCAGTATTTT; J gene: TRBJ2-3; V gene: TRBV7-9; clone size: few; D gene: TRBD1